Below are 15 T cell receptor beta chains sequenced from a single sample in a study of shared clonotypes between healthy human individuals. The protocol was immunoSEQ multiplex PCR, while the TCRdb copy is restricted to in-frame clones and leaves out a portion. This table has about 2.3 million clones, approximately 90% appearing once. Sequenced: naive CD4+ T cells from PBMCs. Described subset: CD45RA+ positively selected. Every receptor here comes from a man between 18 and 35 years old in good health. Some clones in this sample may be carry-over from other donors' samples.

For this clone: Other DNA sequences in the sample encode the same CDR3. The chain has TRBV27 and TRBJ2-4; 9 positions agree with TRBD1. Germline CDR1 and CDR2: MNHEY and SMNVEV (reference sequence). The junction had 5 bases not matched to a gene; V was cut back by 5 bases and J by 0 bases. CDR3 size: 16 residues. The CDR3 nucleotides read TGTGCCAGCAGTCCCGGACAGGGGCTAGCCAAAAACATTCAGTACTTC. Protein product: CASSPGQGLAKNIQYF.

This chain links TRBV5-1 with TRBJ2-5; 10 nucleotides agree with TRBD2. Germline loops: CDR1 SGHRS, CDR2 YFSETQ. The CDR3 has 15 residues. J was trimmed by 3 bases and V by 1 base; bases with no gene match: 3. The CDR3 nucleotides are TGCGCCAGCAGCTTGTCGCTAGCGGGAGAAGAGACCCAGTACTTC. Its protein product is CASSLSLAGEETQYF.

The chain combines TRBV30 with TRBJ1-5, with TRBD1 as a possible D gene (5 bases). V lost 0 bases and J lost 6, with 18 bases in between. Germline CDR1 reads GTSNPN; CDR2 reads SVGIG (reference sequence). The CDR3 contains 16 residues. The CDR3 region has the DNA TGTGCCTGGAGTGTGGATCGTTCGGGGACGTTTCAGCCCCAGCATTTT. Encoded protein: CAWSVDRSGTFQPQHF. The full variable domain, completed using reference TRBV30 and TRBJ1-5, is SQTIHQWPATLVQPVGSPLSLECTVEGTSNPNLYWYRQAAGRGLQLLFYSVGIGQISSEVPQNLSASRPQDRQFILSSKKLLLSDSGFYLCAWSVDRSGTFQPQHFGDGTRLSIL.

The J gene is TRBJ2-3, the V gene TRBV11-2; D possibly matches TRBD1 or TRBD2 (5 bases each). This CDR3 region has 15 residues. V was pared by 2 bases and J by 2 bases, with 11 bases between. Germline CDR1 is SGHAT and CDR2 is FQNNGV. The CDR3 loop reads CASSLNSGATDTQYF. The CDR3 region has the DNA TGTGCCAGCAGCTTAAACTCCGGGGCCACAGATACGCAGTATTTT.

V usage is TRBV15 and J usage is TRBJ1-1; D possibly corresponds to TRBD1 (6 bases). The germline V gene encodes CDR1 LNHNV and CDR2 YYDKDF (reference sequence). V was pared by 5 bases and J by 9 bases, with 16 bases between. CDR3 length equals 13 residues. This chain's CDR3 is CATSAEIGTQAFF. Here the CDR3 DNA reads TGTGCCACCAGCGCCGAAATCGGGACACAAGCTTTCTTT.

The CDR3 is CASSSGQSLRGYTGELFF. The CDR3 coding sequence is TGCGCCAGCAGCTCCGGACAGTCCCTCCGGGGGTACACCGGGGAGCTGTTTTTT. The genes are TRBV5-1 and TRBJ2-2; D possibly uses TRBD1 or TRBD2 (6 bases each). V lost 3 bases and J 3 bases, leaving 21 bases between the germline ends. The CDR3 extends over 18 amino acids. Germline CDR1 and CDR2: SGHRS and YFSETQ.

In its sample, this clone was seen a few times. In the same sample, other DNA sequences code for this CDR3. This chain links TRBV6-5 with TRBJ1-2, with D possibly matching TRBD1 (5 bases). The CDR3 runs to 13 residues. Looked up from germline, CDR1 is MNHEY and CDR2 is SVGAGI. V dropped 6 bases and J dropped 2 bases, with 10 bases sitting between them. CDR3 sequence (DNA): TGTGCCAGCAGCAGGGACGGGAACTATGGCTACACCTTC. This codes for CASSRDGNYGYTF.

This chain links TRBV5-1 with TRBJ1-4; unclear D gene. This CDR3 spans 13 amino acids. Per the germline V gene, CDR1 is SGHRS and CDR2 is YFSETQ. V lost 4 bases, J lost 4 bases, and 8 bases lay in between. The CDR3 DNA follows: TGCGCCAGCAGCGGAAGGGATAATGAAAAACTGTTTTTT. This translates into CASSGRDNEKLFF.

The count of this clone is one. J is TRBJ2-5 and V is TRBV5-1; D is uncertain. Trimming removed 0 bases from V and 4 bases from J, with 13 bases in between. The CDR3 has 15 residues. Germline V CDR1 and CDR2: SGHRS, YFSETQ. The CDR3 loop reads CASSLEGYSRETQYF. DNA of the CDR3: TGCGCCAGCAGCTTGGAGGGATACAGTAGAGAGACCCAGTACTTC.

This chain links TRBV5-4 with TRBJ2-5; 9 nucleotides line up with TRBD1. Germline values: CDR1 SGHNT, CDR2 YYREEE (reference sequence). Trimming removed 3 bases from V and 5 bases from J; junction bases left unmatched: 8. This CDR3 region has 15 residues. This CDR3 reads CASSWGTGRPETQYF. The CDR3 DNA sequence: TGTGCCAGCAGCTGGGGGACAGGGAGACCGGAGACCCAGTACTTC.

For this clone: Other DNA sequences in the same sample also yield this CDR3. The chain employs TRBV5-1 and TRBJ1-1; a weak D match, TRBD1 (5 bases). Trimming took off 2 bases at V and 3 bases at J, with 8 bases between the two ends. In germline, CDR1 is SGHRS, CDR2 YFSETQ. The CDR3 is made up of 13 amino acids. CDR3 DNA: TGCGCCAGCAGCTTAAGGGGCGACACTGAAGCTTTCTTT. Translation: CASSLRGDTEAFF. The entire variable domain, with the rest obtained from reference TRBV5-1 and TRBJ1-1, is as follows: KAGVTQTPRYLIKTRGQQVTLSCSPISGHRSVSWYQQTPGQGLQFLFEYFSETQRNKGNFPGRFSGRQFSNSRSEMNVSTLELGDSALYLCASSLRGDTEAFFGQGTRLTVV.

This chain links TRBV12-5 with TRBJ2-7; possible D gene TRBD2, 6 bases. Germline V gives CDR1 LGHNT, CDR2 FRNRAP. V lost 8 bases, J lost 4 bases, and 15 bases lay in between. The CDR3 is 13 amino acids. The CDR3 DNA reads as TGTGCTAGTAGTAAAAGCGGGTCGTACGAGCAGTACTTC. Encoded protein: CASSKSGSYEQYF.

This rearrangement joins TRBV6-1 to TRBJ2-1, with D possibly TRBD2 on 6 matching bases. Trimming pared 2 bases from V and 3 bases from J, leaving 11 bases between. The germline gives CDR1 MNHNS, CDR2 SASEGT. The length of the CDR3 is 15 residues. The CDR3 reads CASSEYGAGYNEQFF. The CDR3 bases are TGTGCCAGCAGTGAATACGGAGCGGGCTACAATGAGCAGTTCTTC.

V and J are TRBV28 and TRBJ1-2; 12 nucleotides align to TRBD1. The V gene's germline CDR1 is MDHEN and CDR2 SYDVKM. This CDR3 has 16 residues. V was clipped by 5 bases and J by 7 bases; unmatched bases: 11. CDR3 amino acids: CASSAHPGTGGSGYTF. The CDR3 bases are TGTGCCAGCAGTGCACATCCCGGGACAGGGGGCAGTGGCTACACCTTC.

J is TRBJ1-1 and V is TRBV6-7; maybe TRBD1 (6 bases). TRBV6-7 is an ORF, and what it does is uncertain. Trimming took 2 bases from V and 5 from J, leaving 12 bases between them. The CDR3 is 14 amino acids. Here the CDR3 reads CASSYGGGETEAFF. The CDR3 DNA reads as TGTGCCAGCAGTTACGGAGGGGGGGAAACTGAAGCTTTCTTT.